A selection of T cell receptor beta chains follows, all from one sample in a study of T cell responses to AZD1222 COVID-19 vaccine. This table comes from immunoSEQ multiplex PCR, and its TCRdb copy is limited to in-frame clones, with some not included. This sample carries roughly 120,000 clones, about nine tenths of them seen once, and the ten largest clones take 4.5% to 6.5%. Sequenced material: peripheral blood, taken on day 0 of AZD1222 vaccination. The source is an adult in good health. The CDR3 runs from the conserved cysteine through the conserved F or W. The order of the fields is clone size, V gene, J gene, D gene, CDR3 DNA, CDR3 protein. A D gene is named only where the DNA matches it firmly. Where a row states a size, it is once, few, many or the class of an expanded clone; other rows omit it.

-	TRBV28	TRBJ1-1	-	TGTGCCAGCACAGCGGACAGCCTATTCTTAAACACTGAAGCTTTCTTT	CASTADSLFLNTEAFF
-	TRBV28	TRBJ2-5	TRBD2	TGTGCCAGCAGTTTATCATCTAGCGGGAGGACCCAGTACTTC	CASSLSSSGRTQYF
-	TRBV11-2	TRBJ1-1	-	TGTGCCAGCAGCTTAGATCTCGAGGGAAGTGCTGAAGCTTTCTTT	CASSLDLEGSAEAFF
-	TRBV7-8	TRBJ2-6	TRBD2	TGTGCCAGCATCCCGGGGAGGGCTGGGGCCAACGTCCTGACTTTC	CASIPGRAGANVLTF
-	TRBV7-2	TRBJ2-1	-	TGTGCCAGCTCCCAGGGAAAGGACAATGAGCAGTTCTTC	CASSQGKDNEQFF
-	TRBV15	TRBJ2-7	-	TGTGCCACCAGCCAGGAGGGGTCCTACGAGCAGTACTTC	CATSQEGSYEQYF
few	TRBV24-1	TRBJ1-2	-	TGTGCCACCAGTGATTTAAGCTATGGCTACACCTTC	CATSDLSYGYTF
-	TRBV28	TRBJ2-2	TRBD1	TGTGCCAGCAGTTTGACAGGGGCGAACACCGGGGAGCTGTTTTTT	CASSLTGANTGELFF
-	TRBV14	TRBJ1-2	-	TGTGCCAGCAGCCAAGAATGGACAGACTACACCTTC	CASSQEWTDYTF
-	TRBV5-1	TRBJ2-5	TRBD1	TGCGCCAGCAGCTTGGCCACCGGGACAGGGCTTCAAGAGACCCAGTACTTC	CASSLATGTGLQETQYF
once	TRBV5-8	TRBJ2-1	-	TGTGCCAGCAGCTTAGGGCGGATTATACGATTGGGTATCGATGAGCAGTTCTTC	CASSLGRIIRLGIDEQFF
once	TRBV3-1/TRBV3-2	TRBJ1-1	TRBD1	TGTGCCAGCAGCCCTACAGGGGGCGGCACTGAAGCTTTCTTT	CASSPTGGGTEAFF
few	TRBV5-5	TRBJ1-3	TRBD1	TGTGCCAGTACCGGGACAGGGGGTTACTCTGGAAACACCATATATTTT	CASTGTGGYSGNTIYF
-	TRBV19	TRBJ2-1	-	TGTGCCAGTAGTATAGGACACAATGAGCAGTTCTTC	CASSIGHNEQFF
-	TRBV18	TRBJ2-5	TRBD1	TGTGCCAGCTCCCCGGGACAGCAAGAGACCCAGTACTTC	CASSPGQQETQYF
-	TRBV11-2	TRBJ1-2	-	TGTGCCAGCAGCCGCCAGAACGACAGACTTCACTATGGCTACACCTTC	CASSRQNDRLHYGYTF
-	TRBV6-1	TRBJ2-7	-	TGTGCCAGCAGTGAACGTGCCTACGAGCAGTACTTC	CASSERAYEQYF
-	TRBV16	TRBJ2-7	TRBD1	TGTGCCAGCAGCCATAGGGGGCGAAGGTACGAGCAGTACTTC	CASSHRGRRYEQYF
-	TRBV5-1	TRBJ2-2	-	TGCGCCAGCAGCTTGGCCGTGGTGGTTCAGAACACCGGGGAGCTGTTTTTT	CASSLAVVVQNTGELFF
-	TRBV19	TRBJ1-2	-	TGTGCCAGTAGTATGCGTAACTATGGCTACACCTTC	CASSMRNYGYTF
-	TRBV6-5	TRBJ2-7	-	TGTGCCAGCAGTTACTCTGTGGGGGCGATCTCACACGAGCAGTACTTC	CASSYSVGAISHEQYF
-	TRBV6-2/TRBV6-3	TRBJ1-1	-	TGTGCCAGCAGTCAACAGTCTGAAGCTTTCTTT	CASSQQSEAFF
-	TRBV12-3/TRBV12-4	TRBJ2-1	-	TGTGCCAGCAGTTTATCGGTGGGGGAGCAGTTCTTC	CASSLSVGEQFF
-	TRBV5-6	TRBJ1-2	TRBD1	TGTGCCAGCAGCCCCGGGACAGCCTATGGCTACACCTTC	CASSPGTAYGYTF
-	TRBV19	TRBJ1-2	TRBD1	TGTGCCAGTAGTAAGGACAGGTTGGTCTATGGCTACACCTTC	CASSKDRLVYGYTF
-	TRBV30	TRBJ2-7	TRBD1	TGTGCCTGGAGTCCCGGGACAGCAAGCTACGAGCAGTACTTC	CAWSPGTASYEQYF
-	TRBV4-2	TRBJ1-1	-	TGTGCCAGCAGCCAAGGGGTGGGGGGCGCCCGTGAAGCTTTCTTT	CASSQGVGGAREAFF
-	TRBV2	TRBJ1-1	-	TGTGCCAGCAGTGAATTTTGGGTCAGGGGAGGCACTGAAGCTTTCTTT	CASSEFWVRGGTEAFF
-	TRBV5-1	TRBJ1-2	TRBD1	TGCGCCAGCAGCTTTCAGGGGGACTATGGCTACACCTTC	CASSFQGDYGYTF
-	TRBV27	TRBJ2-5	-	TGTGCCAGCAGTCCATCAGCGACCTACCAAGAGACCCAGTACTTC	CASSPSATYQETQYF
-	TRBV10-3	TRBJ1-1	TRBD1	TGTGCCATCAGCACAGGACAGGGGGACACTGAAGCTTTCTTT	CAISTGQGDTEAFF
large	TRBV10-2	TRBJ1-1	-	TGCGCCAGCAGTGGTTCCGTTGAAGCTTTCTTT	CASSGSVEAFF
-	TRBV18	TRBJ1-3	-	TGTGCCAGCTCACCAGGCGGGCCCTGGGGAAACACCATATATTTT	CASSPGGPWGNTIYF
-	TRBV28	TRBJ2-7	TRBD1	TGTGCCAGCAGTTTACCGGGACAGGGACTTGGCGAGCAGTACTTC	CASSLPGQGLGEQYF
-	TRBV9	TRBJ1-4	TRBD1	TGTGCCAGCAGCGTGACAGGGTACGGTAATGAAAAACTGTTTTTT	CASSVTGYGNEKLFF
-	TRBV6-5	TRBJ2-4	-	TGTGCCAGCAGGCCGACTACCGAAGCCAAAAACATTCAGTACTTC	CASRPTTEAKNIQYF
-	TRBV30	TRBJ2-2	TRBD1	TGTGCCTGGAGAGGACCCCTGACAGGGGTCACCGGGGAGCTGTTTTTT	CAWRGPLTGVTGELFF
-	TRBV18	TRBJ1-2	-	TGTGCCAGCTCACCGTTGACAGGCGCCAGAGGCTACACCTTC	CASSPLTGARGYTF
-	TRBV30	TRBJ1-4	-	TGTGCCTGGGGGACCCTCGGGGAGGGTGGAGGTGAAAAACTGTTTTTT	CAWGTLGEGGGEKLFF
-	TRBV29-1	TRBJ2-1	-	TGCAGCGTTCTAGGCGGATACAATGAGCAGTTCTTC	CSVLGGYNEQFF
-	TRBV7-8	TRBJ1-2	-	TGTGCCAGCAGCTTAAGGGGGATCTATGGCTACACCTTC	CASSLRGIYGYTF